This T cell receptor beta chain was retrieved from a study of blood T cell repertoires in COVID-19. Study as a whole: Sources were T cells, B-cell-depleted T cells, or PBMCs; the material itself was cDNA or gDNA.

Study members were between 18 and 89 years old and lived in 20 to 30 US regions. Researchers sorted participants into cohorts using their self-reported clinical history. Exposed participants encountered a COVID-19 case during the 2 weeks preceding study entry. With 2 bases clipped from V and 8 bases from J, the junction kept 8 bases outside the gene matches. This CDR3 has 15 amino acids. In germline, CDR1 is MNHEY, CDR2 SVGAGI. Method: immunoSEQ multiplex PCR; TCRdb's copy keeps in-frame clones and lacks some. The table lists roughly 400,000 clones, 70% to 90% of them singletons. Sequenced material: PBMCs or T cells enriched from blood (not recorded which). The clonotype originates from a woman younger than 30 who had been exposed to COVID-19. The V call is TRBV6-5, the J call TRBJ1-2; 10 positions agree with TRBD1. The CDR3: CASSYEGGTGAGYTF. The CDR3 nucleotides read TGTGCCAGCAGTTACGAAGGCGGGACAGGGGCCGGCTACACCTTC.